This is a list of T cell receptor beta chains from one sample in a study of CD8+ T cells in alopecia areata. Libraries were prepared by immunoSEQ multiplex PCR; TCRdb keeps only in-frame clonotypes and omits some of them. The sample gives around 270,000 clones, roughly 64% of which show up once; around 1.8% is in the top ten. The source was CD4+ T cells sorted from blood, collected at week 24, from a patient treated with tofacitinib. Source of these receptors: a human donor with alopecia areata. Each CDR3 is given with its conserved first and last residue. Each record gives: V gene, D gene, J gene, clone size, CDR3 protein, CDR3 DNA. D genes are given only for firm matches. The size entry is marked missing in some rows and otherwise reads once, few, many or a size class.

TRBV20-1	.	TRBJ1-6	few	CSAVRTFPLHF	TGCAGTGCTGTCAGGACTTTCCCCCTCCACTTT
TRBV6-5	TRBD1	TRBJ1-1	.	CASILQGTTEAFF	TGTGCCAGCATTCTACAGGGGACCACTGAAGCTTTCTTT
TRBV29-1	.	TRBJ2-6	.	CSVVPNEAGANVLTF	TGCAGCGTTGTCCCGAATGAAGCTGGGGCCAACGTCCTGACTTTC
TRBV29-1	.	TRBJ2-5	few	CSVTQILQETQYF	TGCAGCGTTACACAGATACTCCAAGAGACCCAGTACTTC
TRBV7-9	.	TRBJ2-3	few	CASSFTDTQYF	TGTGCCAGCAGCTTCACAGATACGCAGTATTTT
TRBV2	TRBD1	TRBJ1-5	few	CASSATGAGQPQHF	TGTGCCAGCAGCGCCACAGGGGCAGGTCAGCCCCAGCATTTT
TRBV2	.	TRBJ2-3	.	CASNRIDTQYF	TGTGCCAGCAATAGAATAGATACGCAGTATTTT
TRBV29-1	.	TRBJ1-6	.	CSVGRGDNSPLHF	TGCAGCGTTGGGAGGGGCGATAATTCACCCCTCCACTTT
TRBV6-5	.	TRBJ2-4	few	CASSPGNIQYF	TGTGCCAGCAGTCCCGGAAACATTCAGTACTTC
TRBV5-1	TRBD1	TRBJ2-3	.	CASSLMGQGTDTQYF	TGCGCCAGCAGCTTGATGGGACAGGGCACAGATACGCAGTATTTT
TRBV9	TRBD1	TRBJ2-7	.	CASNTGAAGTEQYF	TGTGCCAGCAACACAGGGGCCGCTGGTACCGAGCAGTACTTC
TRBV6-5	TRBD1	TRBJ1-1	.	CASHRGDTEAFF	TGTGCCAGCCACAGGGGGGACACTGAAGCTTTCTTT
TRBV7-2	.	TRBJ1-2	.	CASSWETDYGYTF	TGTGCCAGCAGCTGGGAGACAGATTATGGCTACACCTTC
TRBV2	TRBD1	TRBJ1-1	few	CASSGQGIATEAFF	TGTGCCAGCAGTGGACAGGGGATCGCAACTGAAGCTTTCTTT
TRBV7-8	.	TRBJ1-1	.	CASSLATRVGTEAFF	TGTGCCAGCAGCTTAGCGACCAGGGTTGGCACTGAAGCTTTCTTT
TRBV20-1	.	TRBJ2-1	.	CSARFNEQFF	TGCAGTGCTAGATTCAATGAGCAGTTCTTC
TRBV7-9	.	TRBJ1-1	few	CASSLVMDTEAFF	TGTGCCAGCAGCTTGGTAATGGACACTGAAGCTTTCTTT
TRBV6-5	.	TRBJ2-1	once	CASSRDISSYNEQFF	TGTGCCAGCAGCAGGGACATAAGCTCCTACAATGAGCAGTTCTTC
TRBV6-6	.	TRBJ2-7	.	CASSYPPGRVSYEQYF	TGTGCCAGCAGTTATCCCCCGGGACGAGTTAGTTACGAGCAGTACTTC
TRBV29-1	.	TRBJ1-1	.	CSAQNTEAFF	TGCAGCGCCCAGAACACTGAAGCTTTCTTT
TRBV18	.	TRBJ1-1	.	CASSPRVQNTEAFF	TGTGCCAGCTCACCCCGGGTCCAGAACACTGAAGCTTTCTTT
TRBV7-2	.	TRBJ1-5	.	CASSLGRPNQPQHF	TGTGCCAGCAGCTTAGGCAGGCCAAATCAGCCCCAGCATTTT
TRBV30	.	TRBJ1-4	.	CAWSVSGEKLFF	TGTGCCTGGAGTGTATCTGGTGAAAAACTGTTTTTT
TRBV7-9	.	TRBJ1-2	.	CASSLISSSSRGYTF	TGTGCCAGCAGCTTAATTTCGAGTTCATCTCGAGGCTACACCTTC
TRBV9	.	TRBJ2-5	.	CASSPRRDQETQYF	TGTGCCAGCAGCCCCAGGAGAGACCAAGAGACCCAGTACTTC
TRBV29-1	.	TRBJ1-2	.	CSVEDSPGYGYTF	TGCAGCGTTGAGGACAGCCCCGGTTATGGCTACACCTTC
TRBV28	.	TRBJ1-6	few	CASTQGAAPLHF	TGTGCCAGCACCCAGGGTGCGGCACCCCTCCACTTT
TRBV30	.	TRBJ2-3	.	CAWSVGGTATDTQYF	TGTGCCTGGAGTGTAGGCGGGACAGCCACAGATACGCAGTATTTT
TRBV15	.	TRBJ1-2	.	CATSFDTESYGYTF	TGTGCCACCAGCTTTGACACGGAAAGCTATGGCTACACCTTC
TRBV4-1	.	TRBJ2-5	few	CASSRTGGYGETQYF	TGCGCCAGCAGCCGCACCGGGGGCTACGGGGAGACCCAGTACTTC
TRBV27	TRBD2	TRBJ2-7	few	CASSRPGLAGGPSREQYF	TGTGCCAGCAGTCGCCCGGGACTAGCGGGGGGCCCCTCGAGGGAGCAGTACTTC
TRBV5-1	TRBD1	TRBJ1-5	.	CASSPGTGGNQPQHF	TGCGCCAGCAGCCCGGGGACAGGGGGGAATCAGCCCCAGCATTTT
TRBV25-1	TRBD1	TRBJ1-2	few	CASSESGGGYGYTF	TGTGCCAGCAGTGAATCAGGGGGCGGCTATGGCTACACCTTC
TRBV29-1	.	TRBJ1-4	.	CSVAWGRANEKLFF	TGCAGCGTTGCCTGGGGCAGGGCTAATGAAAAACTGTTTTTT
TRBV9	TRBD1	TRBJ1-1	.	CASSPRQGEEAFF	TGTGCCAGCAGCCCCCGACAGGGGGAGGAAGCTTTCTTT
TRBV10-3	.	TRBJ2-7	.	CAISESSAGLYYEQYF	TGTGCCATCAGTGAGTCGAGCGCAGGGCTGTACTACGAGCAGTACTTC
TRBV7-9	TRBD2	TRBJ2-1	.	CASSLVSGPSHSYNEQFF	TGTGCCAGCAGCTTGGTTAGCGGGCCAAGCCACTCCTACAATGAGCAGTTCTTC
TRBV28	TRBD1	TRBJ2-6	few	CASRGTGIGANVLTF	TGTGCCAGCAGAGGGACAGGGATCGGGGCCAACGTCCTGACTTTC
TRBV28	.	TRBJ2-5	.	CASAAAGQGYQETQYF	TGTGCCAGCGCCGCGGCAGGGCAAGGCTATCAAGAGACCCAGTACTTC
TRBV29-1	.	TRBJ1-5	.	CSVEIGGNQPQHF	TGCAGCGTTGAAATAGGTGGCAATCAGCCCCAGCATTTT
TRBV9	.	TRBJ1-2	.	CASSVGPKGDYGYTF	TGTGCCAGCAGCGTAGGGCCCAAAGGTGACTATGGCTACACCTTC
TRBV30	.	TRBJ2-7	.	CAWSGSYEQYF	TGTGCCTGGAGTGGAAGCTACGAGCAGTACTTC
TRBV7-8	.	TRBJ2-7	.	CASRSEGRGDEQYF	TGTGCCAGCAGGTCCGAGGGCCGAGGGGACGAGCAGTACTTC
TRBV4-1	TRBD1	TRBJ2-1	.	CASSQGQAVGNEQFF	TGCGCCAGCAGCCAGGGACAGGCAGTGGGGAATGAGCAGTTCTTC
TRBV5-6	TRBD2	TRBJ2-5	.	CASSPRGGGAQETQYF	TGTGCCAGCAGCCCCCGGGGCGGGGGGGCCCAAGAGACCCAGTACTTC
TRBV14	.	TRBJ2-7	few	CASSRPGTRWAEQYF	TGTGCCAGCAGCCGACCCGGGACCCGGTGGGCCGAGCAGTACTTC